This T cell receptor (beta chain) was observed in a study of CD8 T cells in Susac syndrome. TCR beta was sequenced from blood CD8+ and CD4+ T cells. Negative isolation was applied to CD8+ and CD4+ T cells, and FACS enrichment was applied to TEMRA cells. After extraction with the RNeasy kit, 0.5 to 1 ug of the RNA was reverse transcribed using random hexamers. immunoSEQ multiplex PCR amplified TCR beta CDR3 across 54 Vbeta, 13 Jbeta. TCRdb processed the immunoSEQ multiplex PCR reads anew with MiXCR; each CDR3 protein has one entry. The table lists some 110,000 distinct CDR3 sequences, around 94% of them singletons. This TCR derives from a human donor in good health. Sequenced: CD4+ T cells from PBMCs.

The CDR3 DNA reads TGCGCCAGTAGAATAGCGCCGAGGGCCTCGGGTGAGCAGTTCTTC. Translated, it gives CASRIAPRASGEQFF. The chain uses TRBV5-1 and TRBJ2-1; weak D call: TRBD2 (5 bases). Per the germline V gene, CDR1 is SGHRS and CDR2 is YFSETQ. V lost 8 bases and J 9 bases, leaving 24 bases between the germline ends. This CDR3 has 15 amino acids.